This entry lists 32 T cell receptor beta chains sequenced from one sample in a study of T cell responses to AZD1222 COVID-19 vaccine. Using immunoSEQ multiplex PCR, the repertoire was profiled, and TCRdb retains in-frame clones only, with some absent. This table has about 180,000 clones, roughly 91% appearing once. The input for sequencing was peripheral blood, taken 28 days after the second dose of the MenACWY control vaccine. These receptors came from an adult who received the MenACWY meningococcal vaccine as a control.

The chain couples TRBV3-1 (or the pseudogene TRBV3-2) to TRBJ2-7; 9 positions match TRBD2. The J segment lost 5 bases and the V segment lost 4 bases, leaving 6 bases of the junction unmatched. The CDR3 has 14 amino acids. Per germline, CDR1 LGHDT and CDR2 YNNKEL (reference sequence). The DNA of the CDR3 is TGTGCCAGCAGCCCCTTAGCGGGGGAGAACGAGCAGTACTTC. Translation gives CASSPLAGENEQYF.

This sequence joins TRBV7-2 and TRBJ1-6; TRBD1 matches 7 bases. The CDR3 has 13 residues. V shed 5 bases and J 9 bases; nucleotides not matched to a gene: 4. Germline CDR1 reads SGHTA; CDR2 reads FQGNSA. The CDR3 DNA is TGTGCCAGCAGCCCACAGGGGATTTCACCCCTCCACTTT. Its protein product is CASSPQGISPLHF.

Only one count was recorded for this clone. The V gene is TRBV5-1, the J gene TRBJ1-1; no definite D call. The CDR3 loop spans 13 amino acids. Trimming pared 4 bases from V and 1 base from J, leaving 8 bases between. From germline, CDR1 is SGHRS and CDR2 YFSETQ. The CDR3 spells CASSVSENTEAFF. The CDR3 nucleotides are TGCGCCAGCAGCGTATCAGAGAACACTGAAGCTTTCTTT.

The chain uses TRBV5-1 and TRBJ2-5, with a possible D match to TRBD2 (6 bases). V was trimmed by 0 bases and J by 5 bases, leaving 8 bases between them. The germline CDR1 and CDR2 sequences are SGHRS and YFSETQ. The CDR3 sequence is 13 residues long. CDR3 protein: CASSLGREETQYF. The CDR3 nucleotides read TGCGCCAGCAGCTTGGGGAGGGAGGAGACCCAGTACTTC.

The rearrangement links TRBV5-6 to TRBJ2-1; 8 bases align to TRBD2. V lost 0 bases, J lost 6 bases, and 2 bases stayed unmatched. The germline V gene encodes CDR1 SGHDT and CDR2 YYEEEE. The CDR3 extends over 14 amino acids. In DNA, the CDR3 is TGTGCCAGCAGCTTGGTCGGGGGGGCCAATGAGCAGTTCTTC. Translation: CASSLVGGANEQFF.

The chain combines TRBV27 with TRBJ1-2, with TRBD1 identical over 7 bases. V dropped 1 base and J dropped 4; count of bases not matched to a gene: 6. There are 15 residues in the CDR3. Germline V gene sequence: CDR1 MNHEY, CDR2 SMNVEV (reference sequence). CDR3 protein: CASSLYRGGGYGYTF. The CDR3 region has the DNA TGTGCCAGCAGTTTATACAGGGGAGGAGGCTATGGCTACACCTTC.

In DNA, the CDR3 is TGCGCCAGCAGCTTGGTCTCGGACGCGGGCTACACCTTC. This codes for CASSLVSDAGYTF. This chain connects TRBV5-1 to TRBJ1-2, with D hard to call. Deletions cut 0 bases from V and 8 bases from J, with 11 bases between. The CDR3 totals 13 residues. Germline loops: CDR1 SGHRS, CDR2 YFSETQ.

V usage is TRBV4-2 and J usage is TRBJ1-1, with a tentative D call TRBD1 (5 bases). Germline values: CDR1 LGHNA, CDR2 YNFKEQ. V was cut by 1 base and J by 7 bases, with 10 bases left in between. The CDR3 consists of 13 residues. CDR3: CASSQAGTVEAFF. DNA for the CDR3: TGTGCCAGCAGCCAAGCCGGGACCGTTGAAGCTTTCTTT.

The CDR3 spells CASSLGIGQETQYF. CDR3 in DNA: TGTGCCAGCAGCTTAGGGATTGGCCAAGAGACCCAGTACTTC. The gene calls are TRBV7-2 and TRBJ2-5, with D hard to call. The CDR3 contains 14 residues. From germline, CDR1 is SGHTA and CDR2 FQGNSA. V shed 1 base and J shed 1 base, with 7 bases lying between them.

The chain carries TRBV24-1 and TRBJ1-1, with D possibly TRBD1 on 5 matching bases. CDR1 and CDR2 from the germline V gene are KGHDR and SFDVKD. The length of the CDR3 is 14 residues. The V end lost 9 bases, the J end lost 3 bases, and 16 bases lay between the germline ends. CDR3 sequence (DNA): TGTGCCACCTCTACAGGCACTTTCCACACTGAAGCTTTCTTT. Its translation: CATSTGTFHTEAFF.

The chain recombines TRBV6-5 with TRBJ2-5, with 9 bases matching TRBD1. With 6 bases clipped from V and 5 bases from J, the junction kept 4 bases outside the gene matches. The CDR3 runs 13 residues. The germline V gene has CDR1 MNHEY and CDR2 SVGAGI. The DNA of the CDR3 is TGTGCCAGCAGACAGGGGGCGGGGGAGACCCAGTACTTC. This translates into CASRQGAGETQYF.

The chain carries TRBV13 and TRBJ1-2, with no clear D. In germline, CDR1 is PRHDT, CDR2 FYEKMQ (reference sequence). V was cut by 4 bases and J by 2 bases, with 14 bases left in between. The CDR3 runs 15 residues. The CDR3 region is CASSSYHSGNYGYTF. CDR3 nucleotides: TGTGCCAGCAGCTCTTACCACTCAGGCAACTATGGCTACACCTTC.

This clone was seen once. This may be a read error: a much more frequent sequence differs by one nucleotide. This chain joins TRBV5-6 and TRBJ2-2, with TRBD2 as a possible D gene (5 bases). CDR3 length equals 14 residues. V shed 4 bases and J shed 2 bases, with 9 bases lying between them. In germline, CDR1 is SGHDT, CDR2 YYEEEE. The CDR3 nucleotides are TGTGCCAGCAGCCCGCGGACTAACACCGGGGAGCTGTTTTTT. It translates to CASSPRTNTGELFF.

Points on this clone: One junction end does not reproduce the germline sequence, and a read error may be involved. This chain links TRBV6-5 with TRBJ2-5; 8 bases line up with TRBD2. CDR1 and CDR2 from the germline V gene are MNHEY and SVGAGI. The CDR3 runs to 14 residues. The DNA of the CDR3 is TGTGCGAGCAGCCCAGCGGGGGCCCTTGAGACCCAGTACTTC. Its protein is CASSPAGALETQYF.

This chain uses TRBV7-6 with TRBJ2-1; D ambiguous. The CDR3 length is 17 residues. Trimming stripped 3 bases from V and 0 bases from J, with 15 bases between. Germline V gene lookup returns CDR1 SGHVS and CDR2 FNYEAQ. This CDR3 is CASSFGPARSSYNEQFF. The DNA of the CDR3 is TGTGCCAGCAGCTTCGGTCCCGCGAGGAGCTCCTACAATGAGCAGTTCTTC.

This clone was seen only once. The genes are TRBV30 and TRBJ1-1; 7 bases fit TRBD1. Germline CDR1 reads GTSNPN; CDR2 reads SVGIG (reference sequence). The V gene end was trimmed by 5 bases and the J gene end by 3 bases; junction bases not matched to a gene: 3. The CDR3 spans 12 residues. The CDR3 DNA reads as TGTGCCTGGGGGGGACAGTACACTGAAGCTTTCTTT. This gives the protein CAWGGQYTEAFF.

The V call is TRBV7-9, the J call TRBJ1-2; the D gene is possibly TRBD1 (5 bases). Germline V CDR1 and CDR2: SEHNR, FQNEAQ (reference sequence). The CDR3 length is 19 residues. V dropped 4 bases and J dropped 2 bases, with 26 bases sitting between them. CDR3: CASSSSILSGGRTNYGYTF. CDR3 nucleotides: TGTGCCAGCAGCTCATCGATTTTGAGCGGCGGTAGGACAAACTATGGCTACACCTTC.

The chain has TRBV7-2 and TRBJ1-1; no reliable D call. CDR1 and CDR2 from the germline V gene are SGHTA and FQGNSA. The CDR3 totals 14 residues. Trimming left V 4 bases short and J 1 base short, with 10 bases between. The CDR3 region is CASSWREGNTEAFF. The CDR3 DNA reads TGTGCCAGCAGCTGGAGGGAGGGGAACACTGAAGCTTTCTTT.

This chain connects TRBV28 to TRBJ1-1; the match to TRBD1 covers 10 bases. The germline V gene has CDR1 MDHEN and CDR2 SYDVKM. This CDR3 region has 14 residues. With 6 bases clipped from V and 2 bases from J, the junction kept 3 bases outside the gene matches. CDR3 in DNA: TGTGCCAGCAGGGGGACAGGGGCAAACACTGAAGCTTTCTTT. Encoded protein: CASRGTGANTEAFF.

V usage is TRBV7-2 and J usage is TRBJ1-2; D is unclear. The CDR3 length is 15 residues. CDR1 and CDR2 from the germline V gene are SGHTA and FQGNSA. V lost 2 bases and J 4 bases, leaving 14 bases between the germline ends. CDR3 in DNA: TGTGCCAGCAGCTTACAGGCACCGGGTCGCTATGGCTACACCTTC. This codes for CASSLQAPGRYGYTF.

CDR3 amino acids: CASSLPVGTGLRNTEAFF. The CDR3 DNA reads TGTGCCAGCAGTCTCCCAGTAGGGACAGGGTTGCGGAACACTGAAGCTTTCTTT. The chain carries TRBV28 and TRBJ1-1, with 9 bases matching TRBD1. Germline V gene data show CDR1 as MDHEN and CDR2 as SYDVKM. With 5 bases clipped from V and 1 base from J, the junction kept 14 bases outside the gene matches. CDR3 length: 18 residues.

The J gene is TRBJ2-7, the V gene TRBV4-2; TRBD2 might be the D (6 bases). This CDR3 contains 17 residues. The germline V gene has CDR1 LGHNA and CDR2 YNFKEQ. Trimming removed 4 bases from V and 7 bases from J, with 26 bases in between. DNA of the CDR3: TGTGCCAGCAGCCCACGCGGGAAGGGTTCTACGTCTGAAGAGCAGTACTTC. This gives the protein CASSPRGKGSTSEEQYF.

This clone came up once. V usage is TRBV7-8 and J usage is TRBJ1-2; D is ambiguous. Trimming stripped 5 bases from V and 3 bases from J, with 19 bases between. Per the germline V gene, CDR1 is SGHVS and CDR2 is FQNEAQ. The CDR3 consists of 16 residues. DNA of the CDR3: TGTGCCAGCAGCCCGCGGAAGGGCGCTTCTGACTATGGCTACACCTTC. As protein: CASSPRKGASDYGYTF.

This clone was observed a single time. The chain uses TRBV12-5 and TRBJ1-2, with D unclear. V was pared by 5 bases and J by 8 bases, with 21 bases between. This CDR3 is 15 amino acids long. Germline CDR1 reads LGHNT; CDR2 reads FRNRAP. In DNA, the CDR3 is TGTGCTAGTGGTCCCGGAGGCCCATCCGTCGGAGGCTACACCTTC. This translates into CASGPGGPSVGGYTF.

CDR3 residues: CASSLGQNGYTF. CDR3 nucleotide sequence: TGTGCCAGCAGCTTGGGACAGAATGGCTACACCTTC. The chain is built from TRBV5-4 and TRBJ1-2, with D perhaps TRBD1 (5 bases). This CDR3 contains 12 residues. CDR1 is SGHNT, CDR2 YYREEE, per germline (reference sequence). Deletions cut 0 bases from V and 6 bases from J, with 6 bases between.

The chain recombines TRBV24-1 with TRBJ2-1, with 10 bases matching TRBD2. Trimming removed 4 bases from V and 5 bases from J; junction bases left unmatched: 10. CDR3 length: 17 residues. Germline CDR1 KGHDR, CDR2 SFDVKD. The CDR3 nucleotides read TGTGCCACCAGTGACCCTAGCGGGGGCTCTAGAAACAATGAGCAGTTCTTC. This encodes CATSDPSGGSRNNEQFF.

The genes are TRBV9 and TRBJ1-2; unclear D gene. This CDR3 contains 15 residues. Germline CDR1 reads SGDLS; CDR2 reads YYNGEE. V was trimmed by 0 bases and J by 8 bases, leaving 17 bases between them. CDR3 in DNA: TGTGCCAGCAGCGTAGCTATCGGCAGCCCGGGGGGCTACACCTTC. This sequence encodes CASSVAIGSPGGYTF.

This chain uses TRBV5-4 with TRBJ1-2; D is ambiguous. CDR1 and CDR2 (germline): SGHNT, YYREEE (reference sequence). Trimming took 0 bases from V and 4 from J, leaving 4 bases between them. The CDR3 sequence is 12 residues long. This CDR3 reads CASSLDGYGYTF. Written as DNA, the CDR3 is TGTGCCAGCAGCTTGGACGGCTATGGCTACACCTTC.

This clone was detected only once. The gene calls are TRBV27 and TRBJ2-1; D is unclear. V gave up 5 bases and J gave up 6 bases, with 5 bases separating them. This CDR3 has 11 residues. Germline values: CDR1 MNHEY, CDR2 SMNVEV (reference sequence). The CDR3 here is CASSLGNEQFF. The CDR3 region has the DNA TGTGCCAGCAGTCTAGGCAATGAGCAGTTCTTC.

V is TRBV3-1 (or the pseudogene TRBV3-2) and J is TRBJ2-1, with D perhaps matching TRBD2 (6 bases). V was shortened by 6 bases and J by 0 bases, with 12 bases between the two germline ends. This CDR3 has 15 amino acids. The germline gives CDR1 LGHDT, CDR2 YNNKEL (reference sequence). CDR3 nucleotide sequence: TGTGCCAGCAGTGGCCCAGCGGGCTCCTACAATGAGCAGTTCTTC. Translation: CASSGPAGSYNEQFF.

The genes are TRBV29-1 and TRBJ2-2, with unresolved D. Trimming cost V 6 bases and J 1 base, with 6 bases left between them. Germline-derived CDR1 and CDR2 are SQVTM and ANQGSEA. The CDR3 is 12 amino acids. CDR3 sequence (DNA): TGCAGCGTGGCCAGGAACACCGGGGAGCTGTTTTTT. It codes for CSVARNTGELFF.

V gene TRBV6-5 combines with J gene TRBJ2-7; no clear D. Trimming stripped 7 bases from V and 3 bases from J, with 16 bases between. The CDR3 length is 14 residues. Germline V gene data show CDR1 as MNHEY and CDR2 as SVGAGI. CDR3 residues: CASTQAPASYEQYF. For the CDR3, the DNA is TGTGCCAGCACCCAAGCCCCAGCCAGCTACGAGCAGTACTTC.